Listed here are 23 T cell receptor beta chains from one sample, sequenced in a study of beta chain features in type 1 diabetes (dated by TCRdb to between 2017 and 2018). What the research found in general, with its limitations: Type 1 diabetes patients showed a moderate but significant shortening of TCRB CDR3 length in all four CD4+ subsets.

Library creation used the immunoSEQ multiplex PCR assay. All of the isolated RNA was reverse transcribed with the High Capacity cDNA Reverse Transcription Kit, so expressed TCRB transcripts were sequenced. TCRdb holds this immuneACCESS table with in-frame rearrangements only. Some clones are missing; in checked studies, unresolved V genes explain under half, and the rest has no known cause. Recorded for this sample are approximately 150,000 clones; roughly 60% of them occurred a single time. The leading ten clones occupy about 0.091% of the sample. Antigens for these TCRs are unknown. The sample was naive CD4+ T cells from blood. The sample's cell subset or site label, decoded: true naive CD4+ T cells. The origin of the receptors is a man aged 30-40 years with type 1 diabetes.

The V call is TRBV7-2, the J call TRBJ2-1; the D gene is possibly TRBD1 (6 bases). V gave up 6 bases and J gave up 6 bases, with 9 bases separating them. This CDR3 region has 12 residues. The germline gives CDR1 SGHTA, CDR2 FQGNSA. The chain's CDR3 is CASRWTVNEQFF. Written as DNA, the CDR3 is TGTGCCAGCAGGTGGACAGTCAATGAGCAGTTCTTC.

A few counts support this clone. The chain combines TRBV29-1 with TRBJ2-1; D not resolved. CDR1 is SQVTM, CDR2 ANQGSEA, per germline. This CDR3 comprises 13 residues. DNA of the CDR3: TGCGCCCTGAAGACGGAATTCATGGATGAGCAGTTCTTC. It specifies CALKTEFMDEQFF.

This clone was recorded once. The chain has TRBV2 and TRBJ2-1; 7 bases fit TRBD2. CDR1 and CDR2 from the germline V gene are SNHLY and FYNNEI. V gave up 6 bases and J gave up 8 bases; unmatched junction bases: 4. The CDR3 contains 12 residues. Here the CDR3 DNA reads TGTGCCAGCAGGTCGGGGGGTGATGAGCAGTTCTTC. Protein product: CASRSGGDEQFF.

The CDR3 DNA sequence: TGTGCCAGCAGACACTCGGACAGATCCTACGAGCAGTACTTC. As protein: CASRHSDRSYEQYF. The V and J genes are TRBV28 and TRBJ2-7, with D possibly TRBD1 on 6 matching bases. Germline-derived CDR1 and CDR2 are MDHEN and SYDVKM. The length of the CDR3 is 14 residues. With 6 bases removed from V and 1 base from J, the gap between germline ends came to 13 bases.

The J gene is TRBJ2-4, the V gene TRBV5-8; TRBD2 matches 7 bases. CDR3 length: 13 residues. The junction had 1 base not matched to a gene; V was cut back by 0 bases and J by 7 bases. Per the germline V gene, CDR1 is SGHTS and CDR2 is YDEGEE. This CDR3 is CASSLVGGNIQYF. In DNA form, the CDR3 reads TGTGCCAGCAGCTTGGTGGGAGGGAACATTCAGTACTTC.

CDR3 protein: CASSFDRARYEQYF. DNA for the CDR3: TGTGCCAGCAGCTTCGACAGGGCCCGCTACGAGCAGTACTTC. This rearrangement joins TRBV7-8 to TRBJ2-7; 7 bases are shared with TRBD1. Germline V gives CDR1 SGHVS, CDR2 FQNEAQ. The CDR3 runs to 14 residues. V trimming: 3 bases; J trimming: 3 bases; junction bases outside the gene matches: 5. Drawing the rest from reference TRBV7-8 and TRBJ2-7, the complete variable domain is GAGVSQSPRYKVAKRGQDVALRCDPISGHVSLFWYQQALGQGPEFLTYFQNEAQLDKSGLPSDRFFAERPEGSVSTLKIQRTQQEDSAVYLCASSFDRARYEQYFGPGTRLTVT.

In DNA, the CDR3 is TGCGCCAGCAGCTTGGCTGGCAGGCAAGAGACCCAGTACTTC. This encodes CASSLAGRQETQYF. The genes are TRBV5-1 and TRBJ2-5; D remains ambiguous. Germline lookup yields CDR1 SGHRS and CDR2 YFSETQ. The CDR3 length is 14 residues. With 0 bases removed from V and 2 bases from J, the gap between germline ends came to 8 bases.

V and J are TRBV11-2 and TRBJ1-2; tentatively, D is TRBD1 (5 bases). V dropped 1 base and J dropped 2 bases, with 8 bases sitting between them. The CDR3 consists of 14 residues. Per germline, CDR1 SGHAT and CDR2 FQNNGV. The CDR3 sequence: CASSLGAGNYGYTF. In DNA form, the CDR3 reads TGTGCCAGCAGCTTAGGGGCAGGGAACTATGGCTACACCTTC.

The chain employs TRBV4-3 and TRBJ1-6; D may be TRBD1 (5 bases). This CDR3 comprises 13 residues. Germline assignment: CDR1 LGHNA and CDR2 YSLEER. Trimming shortened V by 0 bases and J by 10 bases, and 7 bases separated the two germline ends. In nucleotides, the CDR3 is TGCGCCAGCAGCCAAGATTGGGACTCACCCCTCCACTTT. Translation gives CASSQDWDSPLHF.

The chain employs TRBV6-6 and TRBJ1-2, with a possible D match to TRBD1 (5 bases). Per germline, CDR1 MNHNY and CDR2 SVGAGI (reference sequence). V shed 10 bases and J shed 3 bases, with 9 bases lying between them. This CDR3 has 11 amino acids. CDR3 sequence (DNA): TGTGCCACCTCGACAGACTATGGCTACACCTTC. Amino acid sequence: CATSTDYGYTF.

The chain uses TRBV9 and TRBJ2-7; D unresolved. The CDR3 is 15 residues long. V was cut by 2 bases and J by 0 bases, with 12 bases left in between. Germline V CDR1 and CDR2: SGDLS, YYNGEE. In nucleotides, the CDR3 is TGTGCCAGCAGCGTTTCGGGCCTTAACTCCTACGAGCAGTACTTC. This codes for CASSVSGLNSYEQYF.

The chain recombines TRBV28 with TRBJ2-3, with 8 nucleotides matching TRBD2. The CDR3 has 15 amino acids. CDR1 MDHEN and CDR2 SYDVKM come from the germline V gene. V lost 3 bases, J lost 4 bases, and 6 bases stayed unmatched. In nucleotides, the CDR3 is TGTGCCAGCAGTTTCCGGGGGGGCAGCGCAGATACGCAGTATTTT. Translating gives CASSFRGGSADTQYF.

The chain has TRBV9 and TRBJ2-5; D is possibly TRBD1 (5 bases). The CDR3 spans 14 residues. Per the germline V gene, CDR1 is SGDLS and CDR2 is YYNGEE. The ends were cut back, 2 bases at V and 3 bases at J, with 11 bases in the middle. In DNA, the CDR3 is TGTGCCAGCAGCGTGACAGCAACAGAAGAGACCCAGTACTTC. It is translated as CASSVTATEETQYF.

The gene calls are TRBV4-3 and TRBJ2-7, with D unclear. The CDR3 is 13 amino acids. Germline V gives CDR1 LGHNA, CDR2 YSLEER. Trimming removed 3 bases from V and 6 bases from J, with 12 bases in between. In DNA form, the CDR3 reads TGCGCCAGCAGCCATGCCAGGAACGGCGAGCAGTACTTC. Translation gives CASSHARNGEQYF.

This chain joins TRBV30 and TRBJ1-2; no firm D call. Per the germline V gene, CDR1 is GTSNPN and CDR2 is SVGIG (reference sequence). V lost 2 bases and J lost 3, with 16 bases in between. The CDR3 length is 15 residues. The CDR3 nucleotides read TGTGCCTGGAGTAGGAAAGGGAGACCTGACTATGGCTACACCTTC. Its translation: CAWSRKGRPDYGYTF.

This clone was seen a few times. The gene calls are TRBV4-1 and TRBJ2-4; D is possibly TRBD2 (6 bases). The germline gives CDR1 MGHRA, CDR2 YSYEKL. The CDR3 has 14 residues. The ends were cut back, 1 base at V and 8 bases at J, with 12 bases in the middle. The CDR3 bases are TGCGCCAGCAGCCAAGGGAGGGTTGGGGACATTCAGTACTTC. The encoded protein is CASSQGRVGDIQYF.

The J gene is TRBJ2-2, the V gene TRBV30; 7 positions agree with TRBD1. Trimming at V came to 8 bases and at J to 5 bases, leaving 11 bases not matched to a gene. The CDR3 length is 14 residues. Germline V gene lookup returns CDR1 GTSNPN and CDR2 SVGIG (reference sequence). In DNA, the CDR3 is TGTGCCAACCAACCGGGACAGACAACCGGGGAGCTGTTTTTT. This translates into CANQPGQTTGELFF.

This sequence joins TRBV13 and TRBJ2-4, with D maybe TRBD2 (6 bases). The germline V and J ends were trimmed by 7 bases and 3 bases, with 13 bases remaining between them. There are 14 residues in the CDR3. Germline lookup yields CDR1 PRHDT and CDR2 FYEKMQ (reference sequence). The CDR3 loop reads CASNPPGVKNIQYF. For the CDR3, the DNA is TGTGCCAGCAACCCTCCGGGGGTCAAAAACATTCAGTACTTC.

V usage is TRBV29-1 and J usage is TRBJ2-5; D tentatively fits TRBD1 or TRBD2 (6 bases each). CDR1 and CDR2 from the germline V gene are SQVTM and ANQGSEA. The CDR3 loop spans 15 amino acids. Trimming took 5 bases from V and 5 from J, leaving 21 bases between them. CDR3: CSVRLVQGGIETQYF. The CDR3 DNA is TGCAGCGTTCGGTTGGTACAGGGAGGAATCGAGACCCAGTACTTC.

The CDR3 region has the DNA TGTGCCAGCAGCCGGACAGACGAAAAACTGTTTTTT. This gives the protein CASSRTDEKLFF. The chain uses TRBV7-9 and TRBJ1-4, with a weak D call TRBD1 (6 bases). Trimming pared 5 bases from V and 8 bases from J, leaving 9 bases between. CDR3 length: 12 residues. Germline assignment: CDR1 SEHNR and CDR2 FQNEAQ (reference sequence).

This CDR3 is CASSLGQNQPQHF. Written as DNA, the CDR3 is TGCGCCAGCAGCTTGGGGCAAAATCAGCCCCAGCATTTT. The chain employs TRBV5-1 and TRBJ1-5, with D unresolved. V lost 0 bases to trimming and J lost 4 bases, with 5 bases between them. Germline V gives CDR1 SGHRS, CDR2 YFSETQ. CDR3 size: 13 residues.

V gene TRBV29-1 combines with J gene TRBJ2-5, with TRBD2 as a possible D gene (7 bases). Germline-derived CDR1 and CDR2 are SQVTM and ANQGSEA. V was pared by 4 bases and J by 4 bases, with 22 bases between. CDR3 length equals 16 residues. The CDR3 sequence: CSVVFGLRGGVETQYF. Here the CDR3 DNA reads TGCAGCGTTGTGTTCGGTTTACGAGGGGGGGTAGAGACCCAGTACTTC.

The chain couples TRBV19 to TRBJ2-7; 8 positions agree with TRBD1. J was trimmed by 0 bases and V by 6 bases; bases with no gene match: 7. The CDR3 is 15 amino acids. Looked up from germline, CDR1 is LNHDA and CDR2 is SQIVND (reference sequence). The CDR3 sequence: CASSKGQASSYEQYF. The CDR3 DNA reads TGTGCCAGTAGCAAGGGACAGGCCAGCTCCTACGAGCAGTACTTC.